The sequence of this T cell receptor beta chain was determined in a study of cytomegalovirus exposure and HLA in healthy donors. Germline trimming cut 4 bases from V and 0 bases from J; bases unmatched to any gene: 6. The CDR3 consists of 16 residues. Germline V gives CDR1 SGHDT, CDR2 YYEEEE. The table came from immunoSEQ multiplex PCR; TCRdb's copy has only in-frame clones and leaves some out. The sample consists of 200,000 or so clones, roughly 84% of them appearing once. This TCR came from a woman under 40 in good health and CMV-seropositive. Sequenced sample: PBMCs. The chain combines TRBV5-6 with TRBJ2-3; TRBD2 matches at 9 bases. In DNA form, the CDR3 reads TGTGCCAGCAGCCTACGCGGGAGGGGAAGCACAGATACGCAGTATTTT. Protein: CASSLRGRGSTDTQYF.